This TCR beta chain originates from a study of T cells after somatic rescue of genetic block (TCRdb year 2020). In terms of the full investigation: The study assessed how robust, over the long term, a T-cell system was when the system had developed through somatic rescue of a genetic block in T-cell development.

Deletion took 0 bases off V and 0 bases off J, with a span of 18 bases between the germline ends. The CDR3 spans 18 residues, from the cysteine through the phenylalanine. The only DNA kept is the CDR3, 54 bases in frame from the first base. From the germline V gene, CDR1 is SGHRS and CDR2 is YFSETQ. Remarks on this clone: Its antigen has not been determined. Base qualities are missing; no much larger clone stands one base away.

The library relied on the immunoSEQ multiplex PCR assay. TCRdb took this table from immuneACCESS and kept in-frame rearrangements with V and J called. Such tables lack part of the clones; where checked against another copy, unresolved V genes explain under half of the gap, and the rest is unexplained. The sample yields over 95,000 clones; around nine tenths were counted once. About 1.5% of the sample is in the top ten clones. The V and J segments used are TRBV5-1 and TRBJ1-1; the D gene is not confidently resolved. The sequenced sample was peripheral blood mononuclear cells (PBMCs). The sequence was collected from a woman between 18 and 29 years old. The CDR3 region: CASSLVGRSGNMNTEAFF. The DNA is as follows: TGCGCCAGCAGCTTGGTGGGCAGGTCGGGGAACATGAACACTGAAGCTTTCTTT.